The T cell receptor beta chain described here comes from a study of shared clonotypes between healthy human individuals. General study points: Compared with memory subsets, naive subsets generally had larger estimated richness. Though the depth was large, rarefaction showed that sorted-subset sequencing was incomplete.

As to this clone: Its antigen is not known.

Germline loops: CDR1 SNHLY, CDR2 FYNNEI. V lost 11 bases to trimming and J lost 0 bases, with 13 bases between them. The CDR3 consists of 14 residues. Original data processing: Quality scores were absent from the junction-only immunoSEQ sequences, so filtering differed. TCRdb keeps only in-frame clones here, not all; method: immunoSEQ multiplex PCR. The D gene and trimming were derived from the DNA, and the V and J assignments and clone size from that table. This sample has 110,000 or so clones; around 65% occur once, and the top ten carry roughly 24%. The sequenced sample consisted of memory CD8+ T cells sorted from blood. Indicated subset: CD45RO+ cells pooled with CCR7-negative TemRA cells. This clonotype was obtained from a woman in her thirties in good health. The J gene is TRBJ1-4, the V gene TRBV2; D may be TRBD1 (5 bases). In nucleotides, the CDR3 is TGTGCCTGGCAAGAAGGGGCAACTAATGAAAAACTGTTTTTT. Translation gives CAWQEGATNEKLFF.